The 27 T cell receptor beta chains below were found in one sample sequenced in a study of identical twins. TCRdb re-called the 5' RACE reads through MiXCR, storing one row per CDR3 protein. The sample has roughly 1,500,000 distinct CDR3 sequences, under 35% seen once; the top ten hold approximately 0.25%. The specimen was cord blood. These TCRs come from a newborn girl in good health.

This clonotype was picked up one time. The gene calls are TRBV4-2 and TRBJ1-2; no reliable D call. With 1 base removed from V and 6 bases from J, the gap between germline ends came to 12 bases. The CDR3 spans 14 residues. CDR1 and CDR2 from the germline V gene are LGHNA and YNFKEQ. This CDR3 is CASSQGGRLNGYTF. The CDR3 DNA reads TGTGCCAGCAGCCAAGGGGGTAGGCTTAATGGCTACACCTTC.

This clonotype was picked up a small number of times. The chain joins TRBV15 to TRBJ1-2, with D unclear. Trimming removed 0 bases from V and 8 bases from J, with 13 bases in between. The CDR3 runs to 14 residues. Germline V gene sequence: CDR1 LNHNV, CDR2 YYDKDF (reference sequence). CDR3 loop: CATSRDLSADGYTF. As DNA, the CDR3 is TGTGCCACCAGCAGAGATCTATCCGCTGACGGCTACACCTTC.

The table lists this clonotype with a few counts. The chain joins TRBV20-1 to TRBJ2-3; TRBD1 or TRBD2 may be the D gene (5 bases each). Germline CDR1 is DFQATT and CDR2 is SNEGSKA (reference sequence). The V end was cut by 7 bases, the J end by 3 bases, with 20 bases between. This CDR3 has 15 amino acids. The CDR3 DNA reads TGCAGTGACACCTCCTGGGGGTCCGAAACAGATACGCAGTATTTT. Its protein product is CSDTSWGSETDTQYF.

The genes are TRBV20-1 and TRBJ1-2; D is uncertain. The germline CDR1 and CDR2 sequences are DFQATT and SNEGSKA (reference sequence). With 3 bases removed from V and 4 bases from J, the gap between germline ends came to 9 bases. CDR3 length: 12 residues. CDR3 in amino acids: CSARPVSYGYTF. The CDR3 DNA reads as TGCAGTGCTAGGCCCGTTAGCTATGGCTACACCTTC.

This clonotype was counted only a few times. J is TRBJ2-3 and V is TRBV9, with TRBD2 matching 9 bases. The CDR3 spans 15 residues. The J segment lost 4 bases and the V segment lost 6 bases, leaving 9 bases of the junction unmatched. Per germline, CDR1 SGDLS and CDR2 YYNGEE. The CDR3 nucleotides read TGTGCCAGCAACAAGGCGGGAGGGCCGCCAGATACGCAGTATTTT. This sequence encodes CASNKAGGPPDTQYF.

The CDR3 nucleotides are TGTGCCAGCAGTGGGGTCGAAGGGGAGACCCAGTACTTC. Its protein is CASSGVEGETQYF. The rearrangement joins TRBV2 to TRBJ2-5; D gene unclear. Trimming stripped 4 bases from V and 5 bases from J, with 11 bases between. The CDR3 spans 13 residues. Germline V gene lookup returns CDR1 SNHLY and CDR2 FYNNEI.

The chain recombines TRBV4-1 with TRBJ2-2; 8 bases align to TRBD1. Germline CDR1 and CDR2: MGHRA and YSYEKL. The J segment lost 5 bases and the V segment lost 2 bases, leaving 7 bases of the junction unmatched. This CDR3 has 16 amino acids. CDR3 nucleotide sequence: TGCGCCAGCAGCCAATCCCACAGGGGGAAGACCGGGGAGCTGTTTTTT. This sequence encodes CASSQSHRGKTGELFF.

The chain combines TRBV11-2 with TRBJ2-1; the match to TRBD1 covers 9 bases. Germline V CDR1 and CDR2: SGHAT, FQNNGV. Unmatched junction bases numbered 3, after V lost 5 bases and J lost 1 base. CDR3 length: 15 residues. The CDR3 reads CASSRTGASYNEQFF. The CDR3 nucleotides read TGTGCCAGCAGCCGGACAGGGGCTTCCTACAATGAGCAGTTCTTC.

This sequence joins TRBV28 and TRBJ2-7; 8 bases line up with TRBD2. V lost 3 bases and J lost 6; bases outside the gene matches: 7. The germline V gene encodes CDR1 MDHEN and CDR2 SYDVKM. The CDR3 sequence is 14 residues long. CDR3 residues: CASSFSAGVGEQYF. The CDR3 nucleotides read TGTGCCAGCAGTTTTTCAGCGGGAGTGGGCGAGCAGTACTTC.

This clonotype occurred a few times. The gene calls are TRBV10-3 and TRBJ1-2, with D perhaps matching TRBD1 (6 bases). Germline-derived CDR1 and CDR2 are ENHRY and SYGVKD. The V end was cut by 2 bases, the J end by 0 bases, with 10 bases between. The CDR3 sequence is 15 residues long. CDR3 DNA sequence: TGTGCCATCAGTGAGGCGGGGGGGCCTAACTATGGCTACACCTTC. This sequence encodes CAISEAGGPNYGYTF.

The sample holds a few counts of this clonotype. J is TRBJ1-1 and V is TRBV10-3, with D hard to call. Trimming pared 5 bases from V and 1 base from J, leaving 11 bases between. Germline CDR1 is ENHRY and CDR2 is SYGVKD. CDR3 size: 14 residues. CDR3: CAISLGGPNTEAFF. In DNA, the CDR3 is TGTGCCATCAGTTTAGGAGGGCCGAACACTGAAGCTTTCTTT.

This clonotype was seen a single time. Mismatch with germline at one junction end may stem from a read error. The V call is TRBV4-2, the J call TRBJ2-1; 8 nucleotides align to TRBD2. This CDR3 contains 15 residues. Germline CDR1 reads LGHNA; CDR2 reads YNFKEQ. The CDR3 coding sequence is TGTGCCTGCAGCCTTCCAACGGGGGGGGGTGATGAGCAGTTCTTC. It specifies CACSLPTGGGDEQFF.

The V and J genes are TRBV6-5 and TRBJ2-1; D remains ambiguous. CDR1 and CDR2 from the germline V gene are MNHEY and SVGAGI. The V end was cut by 0 bases, the J end by 1 base, with 10 bases between. This CDR3 is built from 16 residues. The CDR3 region has the DNA TGTGCCAGCAGTTACTCTGGGCTAGGGTCCTACAATGAGCAGTTCTTC. It yields the protein CASSYSGLGSYNEQFF.

The J gene is TRBJ2-1, the V gene TRBV5-1, with 12 bases lining up with TRBD2. The CDR3 runs 16 residues. The trim removed 3 bases at V and 5 bases at J, leaving 6 bases unmatched. Germline V gene data show CDR1 as SGHRS and CDR2 as YFSETQ. This CDR3 is CASSWTSGVLDNEQFF. CDR3 DNA: TGCGCCAGCAGCTGGACTAGCGGGGTGTTGGACAATGAGCAGTTCTTC.

This clonotype has at least ten counts. The chain recombines TRBV28 with TRBJ2-1; 7 bases are shared with TRBD2. CDR1 is MDHEN, CDR2 SYDVKM, per germline. CDR3 length: 15 amino acids. J lost 4 bases, V lost 2 bases, and 5 bases had no gene match. The chain's CDR3 is CASSLAGAAYNEQFF. CDR3 nucleotide sequence: TGTGCCAGCAGTTTAGCGGGAGCTGCGTACAATGAGCAGTTCTTC.

The chain couples TRBV9 to TRBJ2-4, with TRBD2 matching 13 bases. The end of the DNA fits TRBJ2-7 better, so the J call may be wrong. The CDR3 length is 15 residues. Per the germline V gene, CDR1 is SGDLS and CDR2 is YYNGEE. The CDR3 DNA reads TGTGCCAGCAGCGTAGGGACTAGCGGGGGAAACGAGCAGTACTTC. It encodes CASSVGTSGGNEQYF.

The sample holds a few counts of this clonotype. V usage is TRBV6-6 and J usage is TRBJ1-5; D unclear. Germline V gene lookup returns CDR1 MNHNY and CDR2 SVGAGI (reference sequence). This CDR3 is 12 amino acids long. V shed 7 bases and J shed 7 bases, with 11 bases lying between them. The CDR3 here is CASTPQGQPQHF. In DNA form, the CDR3 reads TGTGCCAGCACTCCCCAAGGACAGCCCCAGCATTTT.

A few counts support this clonotype. This chain uses TRBV24-1 with TRBJ2-3, with 12 nucleotides matching TRBD1. The trim removed 3 bases at V and 6 bases at J, leaving 6 bases unmatched. The CDR3 covers 16 residues. Looked up from germline, CDR1 is KGHDR and CDR2 is SFDVKD. The DNA of the CDR3 is TGTGCCACCAGTGATCCGGGACAGGGGGCTTCCGATACGCAGTATTTT. Protein product: CATSDPGQGASDTQYF.

For the CDR3, the DNA is TGTGCCATCAGGAAAGCGGAGCTGGTCCATGAGCAGTACTTC. Protein product: CAIRKAELVHEQYF. V and J are TRBV10-3 and TRBJ2-5, with D possibly matching TRBD2 (5 bases). In germline, CDR1 is ENHRY, CDR2 SYGVKD. The CDR3 sequence is 14 residues long. Deletions cut 6 bases from V and 11 bases from J, with 22 bases between.

CDR3 DNA sequence: TGCGCCAGCAGCCCAACGGGACTAGCGGGAGTAGGCGGGGAGCTGTTTTTT. Translated: CASSPTGLAGVGGELFF. The chain is built from TRBV5-1 and TRBJ2-2, with 14 bases aligning to TRBD2. CDR1 is SGHRS and CDR2 is YFSETQ in the germline V gene. CDR3 length equals 17 residues. Germline trimming cut 4 bases from V and 7 bases from J; bases unmatched to any gene: 9.

In its sample, this clonotype was seen many times. The chain links TRBV20-1 to TRBJ2-1, with D maybe TRBD2 (5 bases). CDR1 DFQATT and CDR2 SNEGSKA come from the germline V gene (reference sequence). The CDR3 extends over 10 amino acids. V was cut by 3 bases and J by 8 bases, with 5 bases left in between. The CDR3 reads CSARRDEQFF. The DNA of the CDR3 is TGCAGTGCTAGGCGGGATGAGCAGTTCTTC.

The gene calls are TRBV28 and TRBJ2-4; 14 bases align to TRBD2. The end of the DNA fits TRBJ2-7 better, so the J call may be wrong. Germline CDR1 MDHEN, CDR2 SYDVKM. This CDR3 spans 16 amino acids. The CDR3 region has the DNA TGTGCCAGCAGTCCTTTTGGGACTAGCGGGAGATACGAGCAGTACTTC. Amino acid sequence: CASSPFGTSGRYEQYF.

This clonotype was counted only a few times. This rearrangement joins TRBV28 to TRBJ2-2; tentatively, D is TRBD1 (6 bases). V lost 6 bases, J lost 2 bases, and 25 bases lay in between. The CDR3 is 19 amino acids. The V gene's germline CDR1 is MDHEN and CDR2 SYDVKM. The CDR3 loop is CASSPLSRPTGINTGELFF. The CDR3 coding sequence is TGTGCCAGCAGCCCCCTCTCCCGGCCAACAGGGATCAACACCGGGGAGCTGTTTTTT.

This clonotype was seen repeatedly, ten times or more. This chain connects TRBV6-6 to TRBJ2-3, with TRBD2 matching 8 bases. Germline assignment: CDR1 MNHNY and CDR2 SVGAGI (reference sequence). The CDR3 extends over 17 amino acids. J gave up 3 bases and V 0 bases, and 8 bases lay outside the gene matches. The CDR3 sequence is CASSYSTSGRSTDTQYF. CDR3 coding DNA: TGTGCCAGCAGTTACTCGACCAGCGGGAGAAGTACAGATACGCAGTATTTT.

The rearrangement joins TRBV27 to TRBJ2-5, with 8 nucleotides matching TRBD2. The J call may be in error: the DNA end matches TRBJ2-7 better. This CDR3 has 15 amino acids. Germline assignment: CDR1 MNHEY and CDR2 SMNVEV (reference sequence). The DNA for the CDR3 is TGTGCCAGCAGTTCGCGAGCGGGGGTAACCTACGAGCAGTACTTC. Translated, it gives CASSSRAGVTYEQYF.

This clonotype was seen a handful of times. DNA of the CDR3: TGCAGTGCTAGCGGGAGGATTCGTAGCGAGCAGTACTTC. Translation: CSASGRIRSEQYF. The chain is built from TRBV20-1 and TRBJ2-5; 7 nucleotides align to TRBD2. TRBJ2-7 matches the DNA end more closely, so the J call is doubtful. The CDR3 contains 13 residues. Germline V gene sequence: CDR1 DFQATT, CDR2 SNEGSKA (reference sequence).

This clonotype was counted only a few times. The genes are TRBV2 and TRBJ2-7; D possibly corresponds to TRBD2 (6 bases). Germline V gives CDR1 SNHLY, CDR2 FYNNEI. The V end lost 11 bases, the J end lost 7 bases, and 15 bases lay between the germline ends. The CDR3 length is 11 residues. CDR3 region: CAGSGLREQYF. DNA for the CDR3: TGTGCCGGCTCGGGACTTAGGGAGCAGTACTTC.